This T cell receptor (beta chain) was captured by sequencing in a study of blood T cell repertoires in COVID-19. Study information: PBMCs, B-cell-depleted T cells, or T cells provided the cDNA or gDNA that made up the material.

Clones were read by immunoSEQ multiplex PCR, and TCRdb kept only the in-frame ones, dropping some. The table records fewer than 200,000 clones, around 83% of them present only once. Donors were grouped by their self-reported clinical history. The sample taken for sequencing was PBMCs or T cells enriched from blood (not recorded which). The receptor was isolated from a man in his fifties or sixties who had recovered from COVID-19.

The CDR3 here is CASSLDGATEQFF. The CDR3 coding sequence is TGCGCCAGCAGCTTGGACGGTGCCACTGAGCAGTTCTTC. The V gene is TRBV5-1, the J gene TRBJ2-1; D unclear. The CDR3 extends over 13 amino acids. The V end lost 0 bases, the J end lost 9 bases, and 10 bases lay between the germline ends. Germline CDR1 is SGHRS and CDR2 is YFSETQ.